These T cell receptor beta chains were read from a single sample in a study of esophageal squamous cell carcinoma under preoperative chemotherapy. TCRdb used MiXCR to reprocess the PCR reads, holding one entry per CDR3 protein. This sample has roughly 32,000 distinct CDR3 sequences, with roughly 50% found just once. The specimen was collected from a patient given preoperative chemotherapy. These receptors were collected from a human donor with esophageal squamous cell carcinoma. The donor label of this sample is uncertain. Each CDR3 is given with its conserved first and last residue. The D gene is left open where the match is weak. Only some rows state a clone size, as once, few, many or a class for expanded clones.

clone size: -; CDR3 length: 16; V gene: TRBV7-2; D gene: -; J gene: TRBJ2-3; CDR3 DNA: TGTGCCAGCAGCCCACAGGGAGGGGGGGGGGCGGATACGCAGTATTTT; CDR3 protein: CASSPQGGGGADTQYF
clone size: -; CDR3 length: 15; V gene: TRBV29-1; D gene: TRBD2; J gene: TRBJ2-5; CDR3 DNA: TGCAGCGTTGGGGGACCGGGACTAGCGGAAGAGACCCAGTACTTC; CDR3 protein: CSVGGPGLAEETQYF
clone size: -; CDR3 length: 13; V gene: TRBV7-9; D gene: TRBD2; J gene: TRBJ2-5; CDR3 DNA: TGTGCCAGCAGCTTAGCGCGGTTGGGAGGGCTGTACTTC; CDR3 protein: CASSLARLGGLYF
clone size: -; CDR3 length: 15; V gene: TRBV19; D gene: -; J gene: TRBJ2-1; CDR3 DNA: TGTGCCAGTAGTATAGCCCTAGCGTCCTACAATGAGCAGTTCTTC; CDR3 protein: CASSIALASYNEQFF
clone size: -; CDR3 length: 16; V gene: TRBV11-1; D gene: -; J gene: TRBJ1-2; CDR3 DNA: TGTGCCAGCAGCCCCTTGGGACTCGAGGTCGATTATGGCTACACCTTC; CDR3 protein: CASSPLGLEVDYGYTF
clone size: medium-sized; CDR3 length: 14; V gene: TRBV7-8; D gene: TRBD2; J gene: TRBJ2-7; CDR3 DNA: TGTGCCAGCAGCTCGCTAGCGGGAGGGGACGAGCAGTACTTC; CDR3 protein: CASSSLAGGDEQYF
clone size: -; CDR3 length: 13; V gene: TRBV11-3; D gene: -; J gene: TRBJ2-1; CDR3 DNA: TGTGCCAGCAGCTTACAGCCAAACTACGAGCAGTTCTTC; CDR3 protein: CASSLQPNYEQFF
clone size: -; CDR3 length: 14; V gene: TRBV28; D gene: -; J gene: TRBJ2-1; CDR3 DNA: TGTGCCAGCAGTTACGGACAGTTTACCTACGAGCAGTTCTTC; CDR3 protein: CASSYGQFTYEQFF
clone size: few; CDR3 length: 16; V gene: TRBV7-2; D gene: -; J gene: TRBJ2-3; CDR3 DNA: TGTGCCAGCGGGGGGCAGGGGGGGAGAGGCACAGATACGCAGTATTTC; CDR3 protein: CASGGQGGRGTDTQYF
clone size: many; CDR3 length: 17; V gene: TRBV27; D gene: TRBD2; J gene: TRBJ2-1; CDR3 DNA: TGTGCCAGCAGTTTCACTGGGTCTAGCGGGAGATTTTCTGAGCAGTTCTTC; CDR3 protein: CASSFTGSSGRFSEQFF
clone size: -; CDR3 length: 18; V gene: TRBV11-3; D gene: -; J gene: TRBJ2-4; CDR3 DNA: TGTGCCAGCAGCTCCGCGGGGAGGGGGGATCTAGCCAAAAACATTCAGTACTTC; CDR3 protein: CASSSAGRGDLAKNIQYF
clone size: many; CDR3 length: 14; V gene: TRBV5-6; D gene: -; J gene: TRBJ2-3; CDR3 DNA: TGTGCCAGCAGCTTGGGATCGCGGCTAGATACGCAGTATTTT; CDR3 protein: CASSLGSRLDTQYF
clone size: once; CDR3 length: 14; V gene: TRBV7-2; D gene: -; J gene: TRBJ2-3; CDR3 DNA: TGTGGCGGCGGCAGGCTGTGGAGCAAAGACATGCAGTATTTT; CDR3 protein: CGGGRLWSKDMQYF
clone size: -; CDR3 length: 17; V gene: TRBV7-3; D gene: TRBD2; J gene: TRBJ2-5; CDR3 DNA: TGTGCCAGCAGCTTCATGCCGGGGGGAGGGGACCAAGACATCCAGTACTTC; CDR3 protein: CASSFMPGGGDQDIQYF
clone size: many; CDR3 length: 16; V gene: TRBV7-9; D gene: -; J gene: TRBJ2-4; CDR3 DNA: TGTGCCAGCAGCCAAGTGAGGGCCCTAGCCAAAAACATTCAGTACTTC; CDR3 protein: CASSQVRALAKNIQYF
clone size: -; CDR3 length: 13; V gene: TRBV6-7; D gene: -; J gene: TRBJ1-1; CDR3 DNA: TGTGCCAGCAGTTACGTTGGGCACACTGAAGCTTTCTTT; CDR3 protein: CASSYVGHTEAFF
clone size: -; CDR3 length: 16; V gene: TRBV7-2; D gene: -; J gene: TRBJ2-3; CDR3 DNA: TGTGCCAGCGCGGGGGTAGGGGGACGGGGCCCAGATACGCAGTATTTT; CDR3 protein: CASAGVGGRGPDTQYF
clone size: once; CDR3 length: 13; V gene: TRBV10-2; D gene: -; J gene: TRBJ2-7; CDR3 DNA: TGCGCCAGCGGGCGGGACAGATACTACGAGCAGTACTTC; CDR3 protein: CASGRDRYYEQYF
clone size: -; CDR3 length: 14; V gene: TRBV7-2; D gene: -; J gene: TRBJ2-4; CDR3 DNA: TGTGCCAGCAGGTTCGGGCGGGGCAAAAATACGCAGTATTTC; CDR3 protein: CASRFGRGKNTQYF
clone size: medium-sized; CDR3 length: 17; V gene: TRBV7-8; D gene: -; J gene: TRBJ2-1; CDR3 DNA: TGTGCCAGCAGCTTCGGGGGCGGCGGGAACGGGTTAGGAGAGCAGTTCTTC; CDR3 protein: CASSFGGGGNGLGEQFF
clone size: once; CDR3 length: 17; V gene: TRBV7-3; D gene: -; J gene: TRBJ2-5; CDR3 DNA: TGTGCCAGCAGCTTCATACCCGGGGGCCGTGACCAAAACACTCAGTACTTC; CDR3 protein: CASSFIPGGRDQNTQYF
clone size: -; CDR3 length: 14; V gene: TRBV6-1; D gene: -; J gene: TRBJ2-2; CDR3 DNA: TGTGCCAGCAGTGTGGTAGTTGGCACCGGGGAGCTGTTTTTT; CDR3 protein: CASSVVVGTGELFF
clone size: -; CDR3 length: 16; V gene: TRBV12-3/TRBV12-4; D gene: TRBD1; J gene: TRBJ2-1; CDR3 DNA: TGTGCCAGCAGTCCTACAGGGGGCGCGGGCTACAATGAGCAGTTCTTC; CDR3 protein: CASSPTGGAGYNEQFF
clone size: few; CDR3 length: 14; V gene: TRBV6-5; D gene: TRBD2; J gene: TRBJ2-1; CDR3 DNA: TGTGCCAGCCGTTTAGCGGGAGGGTACAATGAGCAGTTCTTC; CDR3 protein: CASRLAGGYNEQFF
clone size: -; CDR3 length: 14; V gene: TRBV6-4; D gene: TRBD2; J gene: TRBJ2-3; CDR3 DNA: TGTGCCAGCAGCTCCGGGACTAGCGGGACCCCGCAGTATTTT; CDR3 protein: CASSSGTSGTPQYF
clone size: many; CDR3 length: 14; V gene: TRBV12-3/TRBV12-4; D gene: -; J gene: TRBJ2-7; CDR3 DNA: TGTGCCAGCAGGGCCGCGACTAGTGTCCACGAGCAGTACTTC; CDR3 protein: CASRAATSVHEQYF
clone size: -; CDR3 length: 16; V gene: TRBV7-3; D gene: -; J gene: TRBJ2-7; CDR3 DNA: TGTGCCAGCGGGGGGACCGGGGCCTCAAACAAGGATACGCAGTACTTC; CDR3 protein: CASGGTGASNKDTQYF
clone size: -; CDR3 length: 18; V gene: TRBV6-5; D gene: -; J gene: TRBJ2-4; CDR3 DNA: TGTGCCAGCAGTTACTCGACGAGGGATTGGGGAGCCAAAAACATTCAGTACTTC; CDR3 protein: CASSYSTRDWGAKNIQYF
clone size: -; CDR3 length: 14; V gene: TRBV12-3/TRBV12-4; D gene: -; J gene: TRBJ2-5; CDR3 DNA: TGTGCCTGTACCTGCCCCGGGGACCAAGACACCCAGTACTTC; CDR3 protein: CACTCPGDQDTQYF
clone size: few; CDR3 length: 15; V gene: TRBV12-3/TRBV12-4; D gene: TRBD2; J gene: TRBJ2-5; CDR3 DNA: TGTGCCAGCGGGCCGACTAGCGGGACACAAGAGACCCAGTACTTC; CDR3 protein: CASGPTSGTQETQYF
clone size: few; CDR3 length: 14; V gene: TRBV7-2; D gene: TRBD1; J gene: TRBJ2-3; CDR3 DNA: TGTGCCAGCAGCCCAGGGACAGGGTCCCATACGCAGTATTTT; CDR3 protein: CASSPGTGSHTQYF
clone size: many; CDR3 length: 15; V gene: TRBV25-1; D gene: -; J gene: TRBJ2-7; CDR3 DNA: TGTGCCAGCAGTGGCAACAGGGTTCGTTCCTACGAGCAGTACTTC; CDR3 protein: CASSGNRVRSYEQYF
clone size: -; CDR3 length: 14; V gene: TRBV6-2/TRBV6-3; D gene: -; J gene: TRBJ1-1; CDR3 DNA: TGTGCCAGCAGGGAGCTTATGCGAAACACTGAAGCTTTCTTT; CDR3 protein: CASRELMRNTEAFF
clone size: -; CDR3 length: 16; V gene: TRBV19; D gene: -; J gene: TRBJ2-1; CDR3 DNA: TGTGCCAGTAAAGGGACCGCAGGAGCGGCCTCCTACGAGCAGTTCTTC; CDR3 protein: CASKGTAGAASYEQFF
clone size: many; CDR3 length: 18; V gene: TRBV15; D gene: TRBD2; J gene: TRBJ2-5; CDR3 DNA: TGTGCCACCAGCAGGGCGGGCGCCGGGACTAGCGGACAAGAGACCCAGTACTTC; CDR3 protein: CATSRAGAGTSGQETQYF
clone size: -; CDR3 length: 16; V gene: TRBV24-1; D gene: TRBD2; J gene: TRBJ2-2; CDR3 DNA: TGTGCCACCAGTGATAGCGGGAGGGGCGACACCGGGGAGCTGTTTTTT; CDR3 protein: CATSDSGRGDTGELFF
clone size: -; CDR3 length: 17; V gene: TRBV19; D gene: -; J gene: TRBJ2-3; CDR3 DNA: TGTGCCAGTAGAAGGTCTGGGTCCAGGGAGAAAACAGATACGCAGTATTTT; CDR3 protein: CASRRSGSREKTDTQYF
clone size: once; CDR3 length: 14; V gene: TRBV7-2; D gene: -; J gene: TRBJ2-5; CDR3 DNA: TGTGCGAGGAGGGGGGGGCGTGACAAAGAGACCCAGTACTTC; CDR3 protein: CARRGGRDKETQYF
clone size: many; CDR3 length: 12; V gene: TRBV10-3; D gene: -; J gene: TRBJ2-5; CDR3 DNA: TGTGCCATCAGTGAACAGATGGAGACCCAGTACTTC; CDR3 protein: CAISEQMETQYF
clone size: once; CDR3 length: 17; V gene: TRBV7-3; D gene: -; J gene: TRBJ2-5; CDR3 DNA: TGTGCCAGCAGCTTCATGCCGGCGGGCCGTGACCAAGAGACCCAGTACTTC; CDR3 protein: CASSFMPAGRDQETQYF
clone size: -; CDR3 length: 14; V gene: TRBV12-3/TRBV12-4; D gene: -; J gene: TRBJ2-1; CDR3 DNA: TGTGCGGGGACCGGCGCCCGTGCCCAAGAGACCCAGTTCTTC; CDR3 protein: CAGTGARAQETQFF
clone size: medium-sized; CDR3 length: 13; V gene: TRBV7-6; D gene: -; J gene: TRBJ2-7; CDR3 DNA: TGTGCCAGCAGCTCGGAGGGGGACTACGAGCAGTACTTC; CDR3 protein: CASSSEGDYEQYF
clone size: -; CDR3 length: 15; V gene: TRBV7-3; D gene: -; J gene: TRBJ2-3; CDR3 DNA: TGTGCCAGCAGGCTATTTCCGGGAGACCCAGATACGCAGTACTTT; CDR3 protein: CASRLFPGDPDTQYF
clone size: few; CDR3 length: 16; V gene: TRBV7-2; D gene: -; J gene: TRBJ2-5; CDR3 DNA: TGTGCCAGCAGGCGGCAGGGAGGCAGAGGCCAAGATACCCAGTACTTC; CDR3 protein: CASRRQGGRGQDTQYF
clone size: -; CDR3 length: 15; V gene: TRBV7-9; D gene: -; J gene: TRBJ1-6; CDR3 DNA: TGTGCCAGCAGCTTAGATGGCAGGGACAACTCACCCCTCCACTTT; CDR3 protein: CASSLDGRDNSPLHF
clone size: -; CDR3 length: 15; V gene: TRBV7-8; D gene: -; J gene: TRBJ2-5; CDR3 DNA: TGTGCCACCGGCTTACACCACCGGGACCCAGAGACCCAGTACTTT; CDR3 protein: CATGLHHRDPETQYF
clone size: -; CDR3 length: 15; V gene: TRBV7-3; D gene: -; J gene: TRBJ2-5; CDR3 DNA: TGTGCCAGCAGCTTCACAGGTCCTTGGGCCAACGTCCAGTATTTC; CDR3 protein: CASSFTGPWANVQYF
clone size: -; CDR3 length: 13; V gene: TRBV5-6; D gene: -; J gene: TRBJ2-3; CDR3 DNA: TGTGCCAGCAGACTAACAGGGACAGATACGCAGTATTTT; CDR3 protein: CASRLTGTDTQYF
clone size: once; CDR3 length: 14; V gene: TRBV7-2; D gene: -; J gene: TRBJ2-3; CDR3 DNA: TGTGCCAGCAGAGCACCAAACGGAGCAGATACGCAGTATTTT; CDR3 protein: CASRAPNGADTQYF
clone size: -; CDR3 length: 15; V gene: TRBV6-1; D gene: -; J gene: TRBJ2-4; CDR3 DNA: TGTGCCACGGGGGTAGGGTCCATTGCCAAAGAGATCCAGTACTTC; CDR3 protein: CATGVGSIAKEIQYF
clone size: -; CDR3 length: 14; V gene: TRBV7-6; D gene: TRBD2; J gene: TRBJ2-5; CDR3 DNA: TGTGCGGGCCGGGGGGGCCCTGGGGAAGAGACGCAGTATTTC; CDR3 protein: CAGRGGPGEETQYF
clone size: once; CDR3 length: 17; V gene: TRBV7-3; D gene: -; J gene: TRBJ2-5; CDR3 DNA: TGTGCCAGCAGCGCGAGGCCCGGGGGCGGGGACCAAGACACCCAGTACTTC; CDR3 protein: CASSARPGGGDQDTQYF
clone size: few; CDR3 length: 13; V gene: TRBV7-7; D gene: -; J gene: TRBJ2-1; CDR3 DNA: TGTGCCAGCAGCTTAGCAGAGGGGGGAGAGCAGTTCTTC; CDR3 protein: CASSLAEGGEQFF
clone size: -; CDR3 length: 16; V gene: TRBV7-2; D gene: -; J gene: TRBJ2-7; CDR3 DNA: TGTGCGAGCAGCGCACAGGGAGGGAGAGCCACAAATACGCAGTACTTC; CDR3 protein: CASSAQGGRATNTQYF
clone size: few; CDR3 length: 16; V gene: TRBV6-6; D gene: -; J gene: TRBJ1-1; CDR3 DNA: TGTGCCAGCAGTACCGGGATCAATTACGGGAACACTGAAGCTTTCTTT; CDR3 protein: CASSTGINYGNTEAFF